The 20 T cell receptor beta chains below were found in one sample sequenced in a study of T cell changes during pregnancy in multiple sclerosis. Assay used: immunoSEQ multiplex PCR; TCRdb lists only in-frame clones, some missing. This sample has more than 55,000 clones; about nine tenths occur once, and the top ten carry roughly 2%. The specimen was peripheral blood, collected in the first trimester of pregnancy. The receptor source for this set is a female donor in good health, enrolled as a control in a pregnancy study.

This clone was seen just once. The genes are TRBV6-1 and TRBJ2-1; 11 bases line up with TRBD2. CDR3 size: 15 residues. V lost 2 bases to trimming and J lost 7 bases; unmatched junction nucleotides: 4. Germline CDR1 MNHNS, CDR2 SASEGT. The CDR3 nucleotides are TGTGCCAGCAGTGAACTAGCGGGAGGATGGAATGAGCAGTTCTTC. This encodes CASSELAGGWNEQFF.

The chain has TRBV18 and TRBJ2-5; maybe TRBD2 (5 bases). Trimming left V 1 base short and J 2 bases short, with 8 bases between. Germline V gene sequence: CDR1 KGHSH, CDR2 LQKENI. The CDR3 extends over 14 amino acids. Here the CDR3 reads CASSPRLPQETQYF. Here the CDR3 DNA reads TGTGCCAGCTCACCACGACTACCACAAGAGACCCAGTACTTC.

The chain couples TRBV4-2 to TRBJ2-3, with D hard to call. Per the germline V gene, CDR1 is LGHNA and CDR2 is YNFKEQ. V lost 7 bases to trimming and J lost 2 bases, with 13 bases between them. This CDR3 is 14 amino acids long. This CDR3 reads CASKLARPTDTQYF. In nucleotides, the CDR3 is TGTGCCAGCAAACTGGCGCGGCCCACAGATACGCAGTATTTT.

The chain is built from TRBV28 and TRBJ1-5, with D hard to call. This CDR3 region has 17 residues. Germline assignment: CDR1 MDHEN and CDR2 SYDVKM. V was pared by 5 bases and J by 1 base, with 18 bases between. The CDR3 bases are TGTGCCAGCAGTCTTACCCGGGATGGACGGAGCAATCAGCCCCAGCATTTT. It is translated as CASSLTRDGRSNQPQHF.

In this sample, this clone turned up once. V gene TRBV14 combines with J gene TRBJ2-1; D possibly corresponds to TRBD2 (6 bases). The germline V and J ends were trimmed by 0 bases and 4 bases, with 13 bases remaining between them. Germline V CDR1 and CDR2: SGHDN, FVKESK. The CDR3 is 16 amino acids. DNA for the CDR3: TGTGCCAGCAGCCAAGATTACGCAAGCGGGTACAATGAGCAGTTCTTC. Its translation: CASSQDYASGYNEQFF.

The V and J genes are TRBV7-2 and TRBJ2-1; TRBD2 matches 10 bases. Germline V gene lookup returns CDR1 SGHTA and CDR2 FQGNSA. CDR3 length equals 16 residues. J was trimmed by 5 bases and V by 1 base; bases with no gene match: 5. CDR3 in DNA: TGTGCCAGCAGCTTAGAGATACTAGCGGGGAACAATGAGCAGTTCTTC. Translating gives CASSLEILAGNNEQFF.

The V call is TRBV5-5, the J call TRBJ2-5, with 8 bases matching TRBD2. This CDR3 is built from 15 residues. V lost 4 bases and J lost 5; bases outside the gene matches: 10. Germline CDR1 and CDR2: SGHKS and YYEKEE (reference sequence). The CDR3 DNA reads TGTGCCAGCAGCCCAAAGACTAGCGCCGGGGAGACCCAGTACTTC. This gives the protein CASSPKTSAGETQYF.

V and J are TRBV6-5 and TRBJ1-4, with 9 bases fitting TRBD1. This CDR3 is 14 amino acids long. After removal of 7 bases from V and 8 bases from J, the junction contained 8 bases not matched to a gene. Germline assignment: CDR1 MNHEY and CDR2 SVGAGI. DNA for the CDR3: TGTGCCAGCACTCCGGGACAGGGTGGGGAAAAACTGTTTTTT. Its translation: CASTPGQGGEKLFF.

The chain couples TRBV11-3 to TRBJ2-1; D gene ambiguous. Trimming took off 5 bases at V and 4 bases at J, with 12 bases between the two ends. The V gene's germline CDR1 is SGHNT and CDR2 YENEEA. This CDR3 has 14 amino acids. The CDR3 spells CASSQSEVYNEQFF. The CDR3 DNA reads TGTGCCAGCAGCCAGAGTGAGGTTTACAATGAGCAGTTCTTC.

This chain connects TRBV28 to TRBJ1-5, with TRBD1 matching 11 bases. With V trimmed by 5 bases and J by 6 bases, 6 bases remained unmatched. The CDR3 consists of 15 residues. Per germline, CDR1 MDHEN and CDR2 SYDVKM. In DNA, the CDR3 is TGTGCCAGCAGTCCAGGACAGGGGGCCAGTCAGCCCCAGCATTTT. This codes for CASSPGQGASQPQHF.

Here the CDR3 reads CASSRTTRGGNTEAFF. CDR3 coding DNA: TGTGCCAGCTCGCGAACGACAAGGGGAGGGAACACTGAAGCTTTCTTT. The rearrangement uses TRBV18 and TRBJ1-1; weak D call: TRBD1 (5 bases). V lost 6 bases and J lost 1, with 18 bases in between. Germline CDR1 and CDR2: KGHSH and LQKENI. The CDR3 is 16 amino acids.

This chain links TRBV6-1 with TRBJ2-4; tentative D call: TRBD2 (7 bases). The CDR3 totals 15 residues. Germline loops: CDR1 MNHNS, CDR2 SASEGT. V shed 10 bases and J shed 3 bases, with 19 bases lying between them. CDR3 region: CAILSWGGGKNIQYF. CDR3 DNA: TGTGCCATCCTGAGTTGGGGGGGCGGCAAAAACATTCAGTACTTC.

J is TRBJ1-2 and V is TRBV9, with D tentatively TRBD1 (6 bases). This CDR3 contains 14 residues. The V end lost 3 bases, the J end lost 0 bases, and 9 bases lay between the germline ends. CDR1 is SGDLS and CDR2 is YYNGEE in the germline V gene. The CDR3, as DNA: TGTGCCAGCAGCGGACAGGCTACTAACTATGGCTACACCTTC. Translated: CASSGQATNYGYTF.

V and J are TRBV19 and TRBJ1-2, with D uncertain. This CDR3 has 14 residues. CDR1 LNHDA and CDR2 SQIVND come from the germline V gene (reference sequence). Trimming stripped 7 bases from V and 0 bases from J, with 12 bases between. The CDR3 bases are TGTGCCAGTACTTGGAATGGAGCTAACTATGGCTACACCTTC. The encoded protein is CASTWNGANYGYTF.

The chain is built from TRBV5-1 and TRBJ1-2, with 7 bases matching TRBD1. Germline trimming cut 4 bases from V and 3 bases from J; bases unmatched to any gene: 6. From germline, CDR1 is SGHRS and CDR2 YFSETQ. There are 14 residues in the CDR3. The DNA of the CDR3 is TGCGCCAGCAGCAACGGGACAGCCCACTATGGCTACACCTTC. Protein product: CASSNGTAHYGYTF. Filled out from reference TRBV5-1 and TRBJ1-2, the complete variable domain reads KAGVTQTPRYLIKTRGQQVTLSCSPISGHRSVSWYQQTPGQGLQFLFEYFSETQRNKGNFPGRFSGRQFSNSRSEMNVSTLELGDSALYLCASSNGTAHYGYTFGSGTRLTVV.

The chain combines TRBV19 with TRBJ2-7, with 8 bases that match TRBD1. Germline CDR1 LNHDA, CDR2 SQIVND (reference sequence). The CDR3 has 15 amino acids. Trimming at V came to 5 bases and at J to 1 base, leaving 7 bases not matched to a gene. The CDR3 loop is CASSPGTGSSYEQYF. The CDR3 region has the DNA TGTGCCAGTAGTCCTGGGACAGGTTCATCCTACGAGCAGTACTTC.

This chain links TRBV15 with TRBJ2-3; the match to TRBD2 covers 11 bases. The CDR3 has 16 residues. The germline CDR1 and CDR2 sequences are LNHNV and YYDKDF (reference sequence). Losses at the gene ends were 4 bases for V and 5 bases for J; bases not matched to a gene: 8. The CDR3 sequence is CATSKRTSGPQDTQYF. The CDR3 bases are TGTGCCACCAGCAAGAGGACTAGCGGGCCCCAAGATACGCAGTATTTT.

This chain joins TRBV2 and TRBJ1-2, with 8 bases matching TRBD1. From germline, CDR1 is SNHLY and CDR2 FYNNEI. This CDR3 contains 15 residues. The J segment lost 0 bases and the V segment lost 4 bases, leaving 4 bases of the junction unmatched. CDR3 amino acids: CASSGQGLSNYGYTF. The CDR3 coding sequence is TGTGCCAGCAGTGGACAGGGGCTTTCTAACTATGGCTACACCTTC.

CDR3 sequence (DNA): TGTGCCAGCAGTTACGGGCAGGGGAGCTACGAGCAGTACTTC. It yields the protein CASSYGQGSYEQYF. The V and J genes are TRBV6-5 and TRBJ2-7; D might be TRBD1 (6 bases). The V end was cut by 2 bases, the J end by 3 bases, with 11 bases between. The CDR3 consists of 14 residues. CDR1 and CDR2 from the germline V gene are MNHEY and SVGAGI.

This rearrangement joins TRBV6-1 to TRBJ2-7; D is uncertain. From germline, CDR1 is MNHNS and CDR2 SASEGT. The CDR3 spans 10 residues. V was cut by 6 bases and J by 7 bases, with 7 bases left in between. The CDR3 DNA reads TGTGCCAGCAGGACTTCTGAGCAGTACTTC. This gives the protein CASRTSEQYF.